This T cell receptor (beta chain) was documented in a study of technical replicates of blood from a few donors. The CDR3 consists of 15 residues. Germline CDR1 SGHDN, CDR2 FVKESK. With V trimmed by 4 bases and J by 9 bases, 10 bases remained unmatched. Profiled with immunoSEQ multiplex PCR; TCRdb holds only in-frame clones, not every one. The table records 75,000 to 95,000 clones, 85% to 95% of them present only once. V and J are TRBV14 and TRBJ2-1; 9 bases fit TRBD2. The TCR was taken from a human donor in good health. The sample consisted of T cells isolated from PBMCs. CDR3 bases: TGTGCCAGCAGCCCCACTAGCGGGTCGGGTTCTGAGCAGTTCTTC. Amino acids: CASSPTSGSGSEQFF. Full variable domain (rest looked up from reference TRBV14 and TRBJ2-1): EAGVTQFPSHSVIEKGQTVTLRCDPISGHDNLYWYRRVMGKEIKFLLHFVKESKQDESGMPNNRFLAERTGGTYSTLKVQPAELEDSGVYFCASSPTSGSGSEQFFGPGTRLTVL.